Below are 3 T cell receptor beta chains sequenced from a single sample in a study of control samples from healthy donors and cancer patients. Sequencing was performed with immunoSEQ multiplex PCR; in TCRdb, only in-frame clones are kept and a portion is missing. The sample yields about 140,000 clones, 90% to 95% seen once. Sequencing was performed on blood. All receptors come from a man in his forties in good health.

The J gene is TRBJ2-7, the V gene TRBV18, with a tentative D call TRBD2 (5 bases). Germline V CDR1 and CDR2: KGHSH, LQKENI. The V end lost 0 bases, the J end lost 3 bases, and 6 bases lay between the germline ends. This CDR3 spans 13 amino acids. The CDR3 loop is CASSPPRDYEQYF. The CDR3 DNA reads TGTGCCAGCTCACCACCACGGGACTACGAGCAGTACTTC.

The CDR3: CASSPRAGTNTGELFF. The CDR3 DNA reads as TGTGCCAGCAGCCCAAGGGCAGGGACGAACACCGGGGAGCTGTTTTTT. The chain employs TRBV11-3 and TRBJ2-2; the D gene is possibly TRBD1 (5 bases). The V end was cut by 5 bases, the J end by 0 bases, with 13 bases between. The CDR3 covers 16 residues. Germline V gene lookup returns CDR1 SGHNT and CDR2 YENEEA.

V is TRBV5-6 and J is TRBJ2-2; tentatively, D is TRBD1 (6 bases). Trimming pared 5 bases from V and 6 bases from J, leaving 23 bases between. The germline CDR1 and CDR2 sequences are SGHDT and YYEEEE. The CDR3 spans 17 residues. In DNA form, the CDR3 reads TGTGCCAGCAGTTGGGGAACGGGACAACCGCCTCCCGGGGAGCTGTTTTTT. This sequence encodes CASSWGTGQPPPGELFF.